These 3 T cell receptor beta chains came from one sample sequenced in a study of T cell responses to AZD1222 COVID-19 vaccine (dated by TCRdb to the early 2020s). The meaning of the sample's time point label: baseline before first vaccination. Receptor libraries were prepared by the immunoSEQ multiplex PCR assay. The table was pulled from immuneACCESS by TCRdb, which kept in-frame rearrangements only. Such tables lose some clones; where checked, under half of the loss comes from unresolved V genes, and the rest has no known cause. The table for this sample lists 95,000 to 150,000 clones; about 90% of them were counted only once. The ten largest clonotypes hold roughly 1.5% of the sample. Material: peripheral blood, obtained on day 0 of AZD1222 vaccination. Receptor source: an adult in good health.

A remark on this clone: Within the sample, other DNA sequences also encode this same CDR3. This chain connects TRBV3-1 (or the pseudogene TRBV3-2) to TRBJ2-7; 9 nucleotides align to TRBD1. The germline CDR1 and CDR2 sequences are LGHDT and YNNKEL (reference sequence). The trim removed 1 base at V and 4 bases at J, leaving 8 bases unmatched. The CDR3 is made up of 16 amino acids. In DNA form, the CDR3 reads TGTGCCAGCAGCCAAGGTCGCGACAGGGGGGGTTACGAGCAGTACTTC. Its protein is CASSQGRDRGGYEQYF.

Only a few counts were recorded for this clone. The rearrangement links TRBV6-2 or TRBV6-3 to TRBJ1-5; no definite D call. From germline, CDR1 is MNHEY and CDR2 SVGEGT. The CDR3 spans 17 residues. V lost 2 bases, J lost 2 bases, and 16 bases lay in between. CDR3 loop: CASSYNKGSPGNQPQHF. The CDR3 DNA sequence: TGTGCCAGCAGTTACAATAAAGGCAGTCCGGGCAATCAGCCCCAGCATTTT.

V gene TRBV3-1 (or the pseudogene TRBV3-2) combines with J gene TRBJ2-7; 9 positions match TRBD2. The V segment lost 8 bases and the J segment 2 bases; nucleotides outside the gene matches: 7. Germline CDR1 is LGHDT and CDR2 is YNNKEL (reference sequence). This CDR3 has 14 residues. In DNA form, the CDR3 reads TGTGCCAGCTCCGGGACTAGCCAGACCTACGAGCAGTACTTC. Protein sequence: CASSGTSQTYEQYF.